One and the same sample provided the 21 T cell receptor beta chains below, sequenced in a study of CD8 T cells in ankylosing spondylitis. Findings and limits, study-wide: The study identified a TCR beta motif of several highly homologous variants that appeared characteristic of ankylosing spondylitis blood.

What these receptors recognize is not known. TCRdb re-derived calls from the 5' RACE reads in MiXCR, one entry per CDR3 protein. The table lists roughly 350,000 distinct CDR3 sequences, roughly 8% of them singletons, with roughly 15% in the top ten. The material sequenced was blood, either unsorted or a sorted T cell fraction (not recorded which). The receptors were gathered from a male donor with ankylosing spondylitis.

Ten or more counts support this clonotype. The chain couples TRBV20-1 to TRBJ2-7; tentatively, D is TRBD2 (6 bases). This CDR3 contains 13 residues. Trimming stripped 4 bases from V and 5 bases from J, with 15 bases between. CDR1 is DFQATT, CDR2 SNEGSKA, per germline (reference sequence). The CDR3 loop reads CSATSGLANEQYF. The CDR3 nucleotides read TGCAGTGCTACCTCAGGGCTAGCGAACGAGCAGTACTTC.

This chain joins TRBV7-2 and TRBJ1-2; D is ambiguous. Germline CDR1 reads SGHTA; CDR2 reads FQGNSA. CDR3 length equals 14 residues. The germline V and J ends were trimmed by 4 bases and 4 bases, with 13 bases remaining between them. This CDR3 is CASSSRRVAYGYTF. The CDR3 DNA is TGTGCCAGCAGCTCCCGACGGGTTGCCTATGGCTACACCTTC.

This clonotype was seen only a few times. The rearrangement uses TRBV29-1 and TRBJ2-3; no firm D call. The ends were cut back, 6 bases at V and 7 bases at J, with 11 bases in the middle. The germline gives CDR1 SQVTM, CDR2 ANQGSEA. The CDR3 spans 11 residues. DNA of the CDR3: TGCAGCGTGCTCCTGGCAAATACGCAGTATTTT. Protein sequence: CSVLLANTQYF.

This clonotype was observed a handful of times. The chain recombines TRBV27 with TRBJ2-7; 9 bases match TRBD1. V dropped 6 bases and J dropped 4; count of bases not matched to a gene: 1. Germline-derived CDR1 and CDR2 are MNHEY and SMNVEV (reference sequence). The length of the CDR3 is 12 residues. The DNA of the CDR3 is TGTGCCAGCAGGGGGACAGGGTACGAGCAGTACTTC. This sequence encodes CASRGTGYEQYF.

This clonotype has more than one count but fewer than ten. The CDR3 DNA is TGCGCCAGCAGCCCGCAATTGGACAGGTCGTATGGCTACACCTTC. Amino acid sequence: CASSPQLDRSYGYTF. The chain carries TRBV4-3 and TRBJ1-2, with 7 positions matching TRBD1. The germline V gene encodes CDR1 LGHNA and CDR2 YSLEER. This CDR3 contains 15 residues. V trimming: 4 bases; J trimming: 5 bases; junction bases outside the gene matches: 10.

The CDR3 region is CASSQTTGPQFF. The CDR3 region has the DNA TGTGCCAGCAGCCAGACCACCGGGCCACAGTTCTTC. J is TRBJ2-1 and V is TRBV7-3; no clear D. This CDR3 comprises 12 residues. Germline assignment: CDR1 SGHTA and CDR2 FQGTGA. V lost 5 bases, J lost 13 bases, and 15 bases lay in between.

In its sample, this clonotype was seen a few times. The chain is built from TRBV4-3 and TRBJ1-1; 11 nucleotides line up with TRBD1. The junction had 4 bases not matched to a gene; V was cut back by 0 bases and J by 4 bases. Germline V gene sequence: CDR1 LGHNA, CDR2 YSLEER. CDR3 size: 16 residues. CDR3 sequence (DNA): TGCGCCAGCAGCCAAGAGGGGACAGGGGGGACCACTGAAGCTTTCTTT. This codes for CASSQEGTGGTTEAFF.

This chain connects TRBV5-1 to TRBJ2-7; D is perhaps TRBD1 (7 bases). CDR1 is SGHRS, CDR2 YFSETQ, per germline. V was shortened by 2 bases and J by 1 base, with 16 bases between the two germline ends. This CDR3 has 16 amino acids. The CDR3 DNA is TGCGCCAGCAGCTTAACTGGAGGGGGCGGGTCCTACGAGCAGTACTTC. Translated: CASSLTGGGGSYEQYF.

This chain uses TRBV7-8 with TRBJ1-1; weak D call: TRBD1 (6 bases). The V end was cut by 0 bases, the J end by 4 bases, with 15 bases between. Germline CDR1 reads SGHVS; CDR2 reads FQNEAQ. The CDR3 loop spans 16 amino acids. This chain's CDR3 is CASSLAVQGLGTEAFF. CDR3 sequence (DNA): TGTGCCAGCAGCTTAGCCGTACAGGGATTAGGCACTGAAGCTTTCTTT.

This clonotype was observed many times. The chain uses TRBV29-1 and TRBJ2-7; 8 nucleotides match TRBD1. The CDR3 extends over 14 amino acids. Trimming removed 5 bases from V and 0 bases from J; junction bases left unmatched: 6. CDR1 SQVTM and CDR2 ANQGSEA come from the germline V gene. Here the CDR3 DNA reads TGCAGCGTTCTAGGGGACAGGAGCTCCTACGAGCAGTACTTC. As protein: CSVLGDRSSYEQYF.

This clonotype has only a few counts. The chain links TRBV29-1 to TRBJ2-2, with TRBD1 matching over 10 bases. Unmatched junction bases numbered 4, after V lost 6 bases and J lost 3 bases. CDR1 is SQVTM, CDR2 ANQGSEA, per germline. This CDR3 contains 14 residues. The CDR3 bases are TGCAGCGTCGGGACAGGGGACGACACCGGGGAGCTGTTTTTT. Protein product: CSVGTGDDTGELFF.

This clonotype was counted only a few times. V usage is TRBV29-1 and J usage is TRBJ2-7, with unresolved D. CDR3 length: 13 residues. Germline-derived CDR1 and CDR2 are SQVTM and ANQGSEA. V was shortened by 5 bases and J by 1 base, with 12 bases between the two germline ends. The CDR3 region is CSVRPARSYEQYF. As DNA, the CDR3 is TGCAGCGTTCGTCCAGCTAGATCCTACGAGCAGTACTTC.

In this sample, this clonotype turned up a few times. The V gene is TRBV3-1, the J gene TRBJ1-4; no definite D call. V dropped 4 bases and J dropped 0 bases, with 6 bases sitting between them. The CDR3 loop spans 14 amino acids. Germline V gives CDR1 LGHDT, CDR2 YNNKEL (reference sequence). The DNA for the CDR3 is TGTGCCAGCAGCCCGGATGCAACTAATGAAAAACTGTTTTTT. It yields the protein CASSPDATNEKLFF. The full variable domain, rest sourced from reference TRBV3-1 and TRBJ1-4, is DTAVSQTPKYLVTQMGNDKSIKCEQNLGHDTMYWYKQDSKKFLKIMFSYNNKELIINETVPNRFSPKSPDKAHLNLHINSLELGDSAVYFCASSPDATNEKLFFGSGTQLSVL.

This clonotype was recorded many times. The V gene is TRBV27, the J gene TRBJ2-2, with D possibly being TRBD1 (5 bases). The CDR3 sequence is 13 residues long. V was trimmed by 6 bases and J by 3 bases, leaving 8 bases between them. CDR1 MNHEY and CDR2 SMNVEV come from the germline V gene (reference sequence). The CDR3 loop is CASSAGHTGELFF. The CDR3 nucleotides read TGTGCCAGCAGCGCAGGGCACACCGGGGAGCTGTTTTTT.

The chain is built from TRBV12-5 and TRBJ2-5; tentative D call: TRBD1 (6 bases). CDR3 length: 14 amino acids. Germline lookup yields CDR1 LGHNT and CDR2 FRNRAP. Trimming took off 5 bases at V and 2 bases at J, with 12 bases between the two ends. In DNA form, the CDR3 reads TGTGCTAGTGGTCCGGGGACAACTCAAGAGACCCAGTACTTC. The encoded protein is CASGPGTTQETQYF. The variable domain in full, completed from reference TRBV12-5 and TRBJ2-5, reads DARVTQTPRHKVTEMGQEVTMRCQPILGHNTVFWYRQTMMQGLELLAYFRNRAPLDDSGMPKDRFSAEMPDATLATLKIQPSEPRDSAVYFCASGPGTTQETQYFGPGTRLLVL.

There are many counts of this clonotype. The CDR3 spells CASSYLRVWATEAFF. The CDR3 nucleotides read TGTGCCAGCAGTTACTTGAGGGTCTGGGCCACTGAAGCTTTCTTT. The V gene is TRBV6-2 or TRBV6-3, the J gene TRBJ1-1, with D uncertain. Trimming left V 1 base short and J 4 bases short, with 13 bases between. The germline gives CDR1 MNHEY, CDR2 SVGEGT. The CDR3 totals 15 residues.

Only one count was recorded for this clonotype. The chain has TRBV7-2 and TRBJ2-1; 10 bases fit TRBD2. The germline V gene has CDR1 SGHTA and CDR2 FQGNSA. CDR3 length: 15 residues. The J segment lost 4 bases and the V segment lost 6 bases, leaving 6 bases of the junction unmatched. The CDR3 is CASRQTSGPYNEQFF. CDR3 coding DNA: TGTGCCAGCAGGCAGACTAGCGGGCCTTACAATGAGCAGTTCTTC.

This chain uses TRBV3-1 with TRBJ2-3; 11 nucleotides match TRBD2. The CDR3 extends over 17 amino acids. V trimming: 2 bases; J trimming: 1 base; junction bases outside the gene matches: 5. Germline values: CDR1 LGHDT, CDR2 YNNKEL (reference sequence). DNA of the CDR3: TGTGCCAGCAGCCAACTAGCGGGAGGTGTCGGCACAGATACGCAGTATTTT. This codes for CASSQLAGGVGTDTQYF.

This clonotype has a count of ten or more. The rearrangement joins TRBV4-2 to TRBJ2-1; 7 nucleotides align to TRBD2. Germline CDR1 is LGHNA and CDR2 is YNFKEQ. J lost 11 bases, V lost 9 bases, and 10 bases had no gene match. The CDR3 extends over 12 amino acids. CDR3 nucleotides: TGTGCCAGTAGCGGGTCGGTAGAGAAGCAGTTCTTC. Its protein is CASSGSVEKQFF.

This chain connects TRBV4-2 to TRBJ2-5, with D unclear. This CDR3 region has 14 residues. V lost 2 bases and J 6 bases, leaving 13 bases between the germline ends. Germline CDR1 LGHNA, CDR2 YNFKEQ. For the CDR3, the DNA is TGTGCCAGCAGCCAATACTATGGGGTTCAGACCCAGTACTTC. Its translation is CASSQYYGVQTQYF.

This clonotype has only a few counts. The chain has TRBV5-1 and TRBJ1-2; 7 nucleotides agree with TRBD1. CDR3 length: 15 residues. Trimming took 7 bases from V and 7 from J; bases not matched to a gene: 16. Germline lookup yields CDR1 SGHRS and CDR2 YFSETQ. The CDR3 protein is CASRTQGTALFGYTF. As DNA, the CDR3 is TGCGCCAGCCGGACGCAGGGGACAGCTTTGTTTGGCTACACCTTC.